This TCR beta chain is from a study of CD8+ T cells in alopecia areata. cDNA prepared by RNA extraction and subsequent reverse transcription served as the template for sequencing. TCRdb keeps only in-frame clones here, not all; method: immunoSEQ multiplex PCR. The sample includes about 150,000 clones, about 51% of them seen just once. CDR3 length equals 16 residues. Germline V gives CDR1 MNHEY, CDR2 SMNVEV (reference sequence). V was clipped by 2 bases and J by 0 bases, with 14 bases between them. The chain is built from TRBV27 and TRBJ2-7; tentatively, D is TRBD2 (5 bases). The sequence was obtained from a human donor with alopecia areata. The material sequenced was CD8+ T cells sorted from blood, taken at week 0. CDR3 DNA sequence: TGTGCCAGCAGTTTAAACCGGGATAAGCCCTCCTACGAGCAGTACTTC. This sequence encodes CASSLNRDKPSYEQYF.